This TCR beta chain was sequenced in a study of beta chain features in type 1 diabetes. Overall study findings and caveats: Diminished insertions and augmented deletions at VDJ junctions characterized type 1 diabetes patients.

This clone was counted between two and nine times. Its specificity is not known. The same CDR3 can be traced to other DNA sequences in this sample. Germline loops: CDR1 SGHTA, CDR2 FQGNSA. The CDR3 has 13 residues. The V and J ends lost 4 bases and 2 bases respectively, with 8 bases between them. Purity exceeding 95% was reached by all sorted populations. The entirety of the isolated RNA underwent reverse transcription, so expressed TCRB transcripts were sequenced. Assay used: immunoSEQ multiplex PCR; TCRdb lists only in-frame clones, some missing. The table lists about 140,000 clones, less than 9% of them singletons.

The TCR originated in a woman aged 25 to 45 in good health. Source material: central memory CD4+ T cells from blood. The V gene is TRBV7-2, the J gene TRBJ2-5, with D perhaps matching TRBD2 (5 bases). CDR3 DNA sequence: TGTGCCAGCAGCTCCGGGATTCAAGAGACCCAGTACTTC. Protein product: CASSSGIQETQYF.